The 3 T cell receptor beta chains listed next were all sequenced from one sample in a study of naive and memory T cell subsets. An equimolar mix of two oligonucleotides served as the beta constant-region primer for TRBC1 and TRBC2. TCRdb passed the UMI-ligation and nested PCR reads through MiXCR, listing each CDR3 protein once. The sample lists 70,000 to 95,000 distinct CDR3 sequences, 7% seen once, with about 1.6% in the top ten. The sample consisted of central memory CD4+ T cells from blood. The receptors come from a human donor in good health.

This clonotype was seen repeatedly, ten times or more. The J gene is TRBJ1-1, the V gene TRBV12-3 or TRBV12-4, with D hard to call. This CDR3 has 11 residues. V lost 2 bases and J lost 7, with 5 bases in between. The CDR3 DNA reads TGTGCCAGCAGTTTACGGGGTGAAGCTTTCTTT. This encodes CASSLRGEAFF.

This clonotype has at least ten counts. This chain joins TRBV7-3 and TRBJ2-1; 7 positions match TRBD2. CDR3 length equals 14 residues. Per the germline V gene, CDR1 is SGHTA and CDR2 is FQGTGA. V gave up 4 bases and J gave up 8 bases; unmatched junction bases: 8. The chain's CDR3 is CASSSTAGWYEQFF. As DNA, the CDR3 is TGTGCCAGCAGCTCAACAGCGGGGTGGTATGAGCAGTTCTTC.

The chain employs TRBV6-2 or TRBV6-3 and TRBJ2-3; weak D call: TRBD2 (5 bases). Germline V gene data show CDR1 as MNHEY and CDR2 as SVGEGT. The CDR3 loop spans 12 amino acids. Trimming stripped 5 bases from V and 8 bases from J, with 11 bases between. The DNA of the CDR3 is TGTGCCAGCAGTCAGACCCGGGGTACGCAGTATTTT. This encodes CASSQTRGTQYF.